Reported below is one T cell receptor beta chain. Its antigen is unknown. Germline CDR1 is KGHSH and CDR2 is LQKENI. This CDR3 is built from 16 residues. Trimming at V came to 2 bases and at J to 6 bases, leaving 9 bases not matched to a gene. PCR was performed using 60 Vbeta and 13 Jbeta primers. Repertoires were generated with immunoSEQ multiplex PCR, while TCRdb's copy carries only in-frame clones and drops some. The sample lists about 110,000 clones; roughly three quarters were seen once. This record comes from a study of cytomegalovirus exposure and HLA in healthy donors. Study context: Just over 80% of a few hundred genotyped donors fell in the Caucasian-associated ancestry cluster.

Study results and limitations: A previous analysis found most TCR beta V segments productive roughly 87% or roughly 30% of the time. An observed cluster of highly shared sequence variants was recorded as a likely sequencing artifact.

The material sequenced was PBMCs. The source is a man aged 30-40 years in good health and CMV-seronegative. The chain employs TRBV18 and TRBJ1-4; 7 bases align to TRBD1. The CDR3 here is CASSPGTVGAHEKLFF. In DNA form, the CDR3 reads TGTGCCAGCTCACCAGGGACAGTCGGTGCGCATGAAAAACTGTTTTTT.